These T cell receptor beta chains were read from a single sample in a study of response to subunit inactivated influenza vaccine. From the RT-PCR reads, TCRdb called clonotypes with MiXCR, one entry per CDR3 protein. The data show 400,000 to 550,000 distinct CDR3 sequences, about 25% seen once. The specimen was CD4+ T cells sorted from PBMCs, collected 5 days after vaccination. The receptors originated from a man in his fifties or sixties who received an inactivated influenza vaccine. The CDR3 runs from the conserved cysteine through the conserved F or W. Fields, in order: D gene, clone size, J gene, V gene, CDR3 DNA, CDR3 protein. D genes are given only for firm matches. Clone size is stated in some rows and not others, as once, few, many or a class when expanded.

TRBD2 . TRBJ2-7 TRBV10-3 TGTGCCATCAGTGAGAGGCGGGGGGGCGCCTACGAGCAGTACTTC CAISERRGGAYEQYF
. few TRBJ2-7 TRBV20-1 TGCAGTGCTAGGTCCGGGATGGACTCCTACGAGCAGTACTTC CSARSGMDSYEQYF
. . TRBJ1-2 TRBV20-1 TGCAGTGCGCCCCCACAGGGTGGGGGCGGCTACACCTTC CSAPPQGGGGYTF
. . TRBJ2-5 TRBV6-5 TGTGCCAGCAGTTACTCGACGACAGACCAAGAGACCCAGTACTTC CASSYSTTDQETQYF
. . TRBJ1-1 TRBV5-1 TGCGCCAGCAGCTCAGACGGGCTGAACACTGAAGCTTTCTTT CASSSDGLNTEAFF
. . TRBJ2-7 TRBV6-2/TRBV6-3 TGTGCCAGCAGTCAATCGGGGTACGAGCAGTACTTC CASSQSGYEQYF
. . TRBJ1-1 TRBV3-1 TGTGCCAGCAGCCACCCAAGGGGGATGCACACTGAAGCTTTCTTT CASSHPRGMHTEAFF
. . TRBJ1-6 TRBV20-1 TGCAGTGCTTTTACACGGGGTCGGTCACCCCTCCACTTT CSAFTRGRSPLHF
. once TRBJ1-4 TRBV29-1 TGCAGCGTCCTTAATGAAAAACTGTTTTTT CSVLNEKLFF
TRBD2 many TRBJ2-3 TRBV4-3 TGCGCCAGCAGCCTGGGACTAGCGGGGGGCCCTAGCACAGATACGCAGTATTTT CASSLGLAGGPSTDTQYF
. . TRBJ2-5 TRBV4-2 TGTGCCAGCAGCCGGCAGACAGCCACCCAAGAGACCCAGTACTTC CASSRQTATQETQYF
. few TRBJ2-3 TRBV5-1 TGCGCCAGCAGCTTGGGGACTACCTCAGATACGCAGTATTTT CASSLGTTSDTQYF
. few TRBJ2-1 TRBV20-1 TGCAGTGCTAGAATGGCTAGATGGGAGCAGTTCTTC CSARMARWEQFF
TRBD1 . TRBJ2-7 TRBV20-1 TGCAGTGCCCGGCTAGTGACAGGGGGATCGAGGGAGCAGTACTTC CSARLVTGGSREQYF
TRBD2 many TRBJ2-3 TRBV4-3 TGCGCCAGCAGCCAACGGACTAGCGGGGACTACACAGATACGCAGTATTTT CASSQRTSGDYTDTQYF
. . TRBJ2-5 TRBV5-6 TGTGCCAGCAGCAGCCAGGCTGGCGGGGAGACCCAGTACTTC CASSSQAGGETQYF
TRBD2 few TRBJ2-5 TRBV4-3 TGCGCCAGCAGCCAAGATTGGGCTAGCGGGAGCATTACCCAGTACTTC CASSQDWASGSITQYF
TRBD2 . TRBJ2-3 TRBV12-3/TRBV12-4 TGTGCCAGCAGAACCGGGGGGGCCCGCACAGATACGCAGTATTTT CASRTGGARTDTQYF
TRBD1 . TRBJ1-2 TRBV20-1 TGCAGTGCTAGAGTACTGGGACAGGGGGCTATTGACTATGGCTACACCTTC CSARVLGQGAIDYGYTF
TRBD2 few TRBJ2-7 TRBV5-1 TGCGCCAGCAGCCTCAGTAGCGGGAACCCTTCCTACGAGCAGTACTTC CASSLSSGNPSYEQYF
. once TRBJ2-1 TRBV20-1 TGCAGTGCTAGGGATTTACGGGGATCGGCTGAGCAGTTCTTC CSARDLRGSAEQFF
. . TRBJ2-7 TRBV7-9 TGTGCCAGCAGCTCCCGTACGGAGAGCGAGCAGTACTTC CASSSRTESEQYF
. few TRBJ2-1 TRBV6-2/TRBV6-3 TGTGCCAGCAGTCCCCGACGAGGGGCTTCAGCGGGCGCACCCTCCGAGCAGTTCTTC CASSPRRGASAGAPSEQFF
TRBD2 . TRBJ2-1 TRBV5-1 TGCGCCAGCAGCTTGGGGGCTCGGCTAGCGGCCTCCTACAATGAGCAGTTCTTC CASSLGARLAASYNEQFF
. . TRBJ1-5 TRBV20-1 TGCAGTGCTAGAGATCGTACAATCAACAGGGACCAGCATTTT CSARDRTINRDQHF
TRBD1 few TRBJ2-5 TRBV12-3/TRBV12-4 TGTGCCAGCAGCCTTTACCTGGGACAGGGACATCAAGAGACCCAGTACTTC CASSLYLGQGHQETQYF
TRBD2 few TRBJ2-3 TRBV9 TGTGCCAGCAGCGTGACTAGCGGGGGAATCACAGATACGCAGTATTTT CASSVTSGGITDTQYF
TRBD1 . TRBJ2-7 TRBV18 TGTGCCAGCTCAACCGGGACAGGGGTCAACTACGAGCAGTACTTC CASSTGTGVNYEQYF
TRBD1 . TRBJ2-7 TRBV28 TGTGCCAGCAGTTTATTAGGACAGGCCCCCAACGAGCAGTACTTC CASSLLGQAPNEQYF
. . TRBJ1-1 TRBV28 TGTGCCAGCTCCCGTCAAGGGGCTTTCTTT CASSRQGAFF
. . TRBJ2-2 TRBV7-9 TGTGCCAGCAGAATGGAGAACACCGGGGAGCTGTTTTTT CASRMENTGELFF
TRBD2 few TRBJ2-4 TRBV12-3/TRBV12-4 TGTGCCAGCAGTTTAGGGATAGGGACTAGCGGGAACATTCAGTACTTC CASSLGIGTSGNIQYF
. many TRBJ1-1 TRBV12-3/TRBV12-4 TGTGCCAGCAGTTTCTATCAGACTGAAGCTTTCTTT CASSFYQTEAFF
TRBD2 few TRBJ2-5 TRBV9 TGTGCCAGCAGCCCTAGCGGCGGGGGGGGCCTAGAGACCCAGTACTTC CASSPSGGGGLETQYF
. . TRBJ2-1 TRBV27 TGTGCCACCGCGGGCGGCGATGAGCAGTTCTTC CATAGGDEQFF
. few TRBJ2-2 TRBV10-3 TGTGCCATCAGTGGAGGGGGTACCGCCGGGGAGCTGTTTTTT CAISGGGTAGELFF
TRBD2 . TRBJ2-5 TRBV7-2 TGTGCCAGCAGCTTAAGCGGGGGGGCCCAGACCCAGTACTTC CASSLSGGAQTQYF